These 14 T cell receptor beta chains were all obtained from the same sample, sequenced in a study of blood T cell repertoires in COVID-19. Libraries were prepared by immunoSEQ multiplex PCR; TCRdb keeps only in-frame clonotypes and omits some of them. The data contain under 200,000 clones, around 79% of them singletons. The sequenced material came from peripheral blood. The source is a woman aged 40 to 49 with COVID-19, enrolled during active disease.

The CDR3 is CASSQPTGNTEAFF. CDR3 bases: TGTGCCAGCAGCCAGCCAACGGGGAACACTGAAGCTTTCTTT. This chain connects TRBV6-5 to TRBJ1-1; no clear D gene. V was cut by 6 bases and J by 1 base, with 12 bases left in between. The CDR3 has 14 amino acids. Germline CDR1 is MNHEY and CDR2 is SVGAGI.

The rearrangement uses TRBV6-4 and TRBJ2-2; no firm D call. Between the trimmed V and J ends, which lost 3 bases and 5 bases, there was a span of 10 bases. CDR3 length: 14 residues. Germline loops: CDR1 MRHNA, CDR2 SNTAGT. CDR3 region: CASSERSGTGELFF. CDR3 nucleotide sequence: TGTGCCAGCAGTGAGAGAAGTGGTACCGGGGAGCTGTTTTTT.

This clone appeared a few times. The chain is built from TRBV7-9 and TRBJ1-1, with D maybe TRBD1 (5 bases). Per the germline V gene, CDR1 is SEHNR and CDR2 is FQNEAQ (reference sequence). V shed 1 base and J shed 6 bases, with 6 bases lying between them. This CDR3 has 12 residues. The CDR3 nucleotides are TGTGCCAGCAGCTTAGGGGACTCTGAAGCTTTCTTT. It is translated as CASSLGDSEAFF.

This chain connects TRBV11-2 to TRBJ2-7; 10 bases match TRBD1. Trimming removed 5 bases from V and 4 bases from J; junction bases left unmatched: 5. This CDR3 comprises 14 residues. From germline, CDR1 is SGHAT and CDR2 FQNNGV. The CDR3 loop reads CASSATGGPYEQYF. In DNA, the CDR3 is TGTGCCAGCAGCGCGACAGGGGGCCCTTACGAGCAGTACTTC.

The table lists this clone with a count of one. V and J are TRBV18 and TRBJ2-4; D perhaps matches TRBD1 (7 bases). Germline V CDR1 and CDR2: KGHSH, LQKENI. Between the trimmed V and J ends, which lost 0 bases and 1 base, there was a span of 16 bases. The CDR3 is 18 residues long. This chain's CDR3 is CASSPPSGGGFAKNIQYF. The CDR3 coding sequence is TGTGCCAGCTCACCACCAAGCGGAGGGGGCTTCGCCAAAAACATTCAGTACTTC.

The V and J genes are TRBV24-1 and TRBJ2-5, with a possible D match to TRBD1 (5 bases). Germline CDR1 KGHDR, CDR2 SFDVKD. Trimming cost V 2 bases and J 4 bases, with 7 bases left between them. The CDR3 spans 13 residues. In DNA, the CDR3 is TGTGCCACCAGTGATTCAGGGCGAGAGACCCAGTACTTC. It is translated as CATSDSGRETQYF.

This sequence joins TRBV18 and TRBJ2-7; possibly TRBD1 for D (7 bases). The CDR3 totals 15 residues. The V gene lost 3 bases and the J gene lost 6 bases, with 18 bases spanning the gap. Per the germline V gene, CDR1 is KGHSH and CDR2 is LQKENI. The CDR3 region has the DNA TGTGCCAGCTCACCCGGGACAGCGCGACTAGGCGAGCAGTACTTC. This encodes CASSPGTARLGEQYF. Looking up the rest from reference TRBV18 and TRBJ2-7 gives the full variable domain: NAGVMQNPRHLVRRRGQEARLRCSPMKGHSHVYWYRQLPEEGLKFMVYLQKENIIDESGMPKERFSAEFPKEGPSILRIQQVVRGDSAAYFCASSPGTARLGEQYFGPGTRLTVT.

The gene calls are TRBV4-2 and TRBJ2-2, with 8 positions matching TRBD2. The CDR3 has 17 residues. CDR1 LGHNA and CDR2 YNFKEQ come from the germline V gene. The ends lost 0 bases at V and 4 bases at J; junction bases unmatched: 7. CDR3 protein: CASSQEISGGTTGELFF. Written as DNA, the CDR3 is TGTGCCAGCAGCCAAGAAATAAGCGGGGGAACCACCGGGGAGCTGTTTTTT.

The gene calls are TRBV18 and TRBJ2-3; D call uncertain. V gave up 6 bases and J gave up 4 bases, with 17 bases separating them. The CDR3 has 15 amino acids. CDR1 and CDR2 from the germline V gene are KGHSH and LQKENI. The CDR3: CASSGVAAWADTQYF. The CDR3 region has the DNA TGTGCCAGCTCCGGCGTGGCGGCTTGGGCAGATACGCAGTATTTT.

The chain is built from TRBV4-2 and TRBJ1-1; weak D call: TRBD1 (5 bases). This CDR3 contains 14 residues. Germline assignment: CDR1 LGHNA and CDR2 YNFKEQ. Trimming took off 0 bases at V and 3 bases at J, with 8 bases between the two ends. This CDR3 is CASSQEGRDTEAFF. As DNA, the CDR3 is TGTGCCAGCAGCCAAGAAGGCAGGGACACTGAAGCTTTCTTT.

This clone has a handful of counts. The rearrangement links TRBV6-5 to TRBJ1-1; TRBD1 is a possible D gene (6 bases). V gave up 0 bases and J gave up 8 bases, with 16 bases separating them. This CDR3 region has 15 residues. Per the germline V gene, CDR1 is MNHEY and CDR2 is SVGAGI. As DNA, the CDR3 is TGTGCCAGCAGTTACTCTCGGCAGGGGATCTCAGAAGCTTTCTTT. Protein: CASSYSRQGISEAFF.

The chain is built from TRBV7-2 and TRBJ1-5; unclear D gene. Germline loops: CDR1 SGHTA, CDR2 FQGNSA. This CDR3 spans 15 amino acids. Trimming stripped 8 bases from V and 1 base from J, with 15 bases between. In DNA form, the CDR3 reads TGTGCCAGCCAGTTAGAGGGCATAAGCAATCAGCCCCAGCATTTT. This encodes CASQLEGISNQPQHF.

V gene TRBV4-2 combines with J gene TRBJ2-3, with D tentatively TRBD2 (5 bases). This CDR3 region has 14 residues. Germline CDR1 and CDR2: LGHNA and YNFKEQ. V was trimmed by 4 bases and J by 11 bases, leaving 19 bases between them. CDR3 in DNA: TGTGCCAGCAGCCCGTCGTCGGAGGACCGGGGGCAGTATTTT. As protein: CASSPSSEDRGQYF.

The rearrangement joins TRBV7-3 to TRBJ2-5; 13 bases are shared with TRBD2. In germline, CDR1 is SGHTA, CDR2 FQGTGA. The trim removed 6 bases at V and 4 bases at J, leaving 8 bases unmatched. The CDR3 has 16 amino acids. The CDR3 DNA reads TGTGCCAGCAGTCCCGGACTAGCGGGGGTCTCAGAGACCCAGTACTTC. The encoded protein is CASSPGLAGVSETQYF.